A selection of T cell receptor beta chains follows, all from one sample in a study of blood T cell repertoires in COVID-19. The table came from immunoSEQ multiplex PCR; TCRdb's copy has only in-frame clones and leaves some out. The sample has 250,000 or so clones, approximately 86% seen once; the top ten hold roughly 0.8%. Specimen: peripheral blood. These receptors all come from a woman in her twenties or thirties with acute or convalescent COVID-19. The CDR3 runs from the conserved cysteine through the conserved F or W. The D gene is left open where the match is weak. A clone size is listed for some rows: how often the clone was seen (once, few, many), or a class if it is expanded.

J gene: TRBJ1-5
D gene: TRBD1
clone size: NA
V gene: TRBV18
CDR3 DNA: TGTGCCAGCTCACTATCGGACAGGATGCTGCCCCAGCATTTT
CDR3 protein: CASSLSDRMLPQHF

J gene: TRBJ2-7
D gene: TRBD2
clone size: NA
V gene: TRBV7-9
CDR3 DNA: TGTGCCAGCAGCCCAAGACTAGCGGGAGAGATCGAGCAGTACTTC
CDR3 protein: CASSPRLAGEIEQYF

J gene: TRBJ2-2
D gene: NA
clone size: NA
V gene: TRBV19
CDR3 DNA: TGTGCCAGTAGTATCGCAGCGAACACCGGGGAGCTGTTTTTT
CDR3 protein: CASSIAANTGELFF

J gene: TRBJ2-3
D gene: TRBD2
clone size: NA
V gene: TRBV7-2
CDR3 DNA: TGTGCCAGCAGCTTCCTAGCGGGAGGCACAGATACGCAGTATTTT
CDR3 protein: CASSFLAGGTDTQYF

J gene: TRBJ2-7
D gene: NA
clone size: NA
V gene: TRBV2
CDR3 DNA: TGTGCCAGCAGTGAAAAGACAGCCTACGAGCAGTACTTC
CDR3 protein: CASSEKTAYEQYF

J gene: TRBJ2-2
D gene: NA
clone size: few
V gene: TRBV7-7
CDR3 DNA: TGTGCCAGCAGCTTAACAGCTGGGTCCGGGGAGCTGTTTTTT
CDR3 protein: CASSLTAGSGELFF

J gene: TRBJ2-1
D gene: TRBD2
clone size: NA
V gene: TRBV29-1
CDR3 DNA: TGCAGCGTTGACGGACTAGCGGGATCTAGCTCCTACAATGAGCAGTTCTTC
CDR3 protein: CSVDGLAGSSSYNEQFF

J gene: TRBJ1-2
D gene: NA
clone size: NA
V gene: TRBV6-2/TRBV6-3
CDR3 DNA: TGTGCCAGCAGTCCATCCGATTCAGGGCTTACTGGCTACACCTTC
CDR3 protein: CASSPSDSGLTGYTF

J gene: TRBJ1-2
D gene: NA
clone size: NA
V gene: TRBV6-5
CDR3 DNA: TGTGCCAGCAGTTACTCCACAGGGCTGGGCGGCTACACCTTC
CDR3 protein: CASSYSTGLGGYTF

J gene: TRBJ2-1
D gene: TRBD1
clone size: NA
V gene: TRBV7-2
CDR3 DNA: TGTGCCAGCAGCGCACGCAAGCAGGGGGCCTACAATGAGCAGTTCTTC
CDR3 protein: CASSARKQGAYNEQFF

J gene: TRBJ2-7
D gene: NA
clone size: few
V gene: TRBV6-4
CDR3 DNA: TGTGCCAGCGGCGAGGCGGAGTACGAGCAGTACTTC
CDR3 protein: CASGEAEYEQYF

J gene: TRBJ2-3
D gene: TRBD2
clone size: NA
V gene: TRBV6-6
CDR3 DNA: TGTGCCAGCAGGGACAGCGGGAGAAGCGGAGATACGCAGTATTTT
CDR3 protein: CASRDSGRSGDTQYF

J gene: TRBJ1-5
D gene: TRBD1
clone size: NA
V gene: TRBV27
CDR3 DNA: TGTGCCAGCAGTCCCGGGACAGGGTTGGTGGATCAGCCCCAGCATTTT
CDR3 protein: CASSPGTGLVDQPQHF

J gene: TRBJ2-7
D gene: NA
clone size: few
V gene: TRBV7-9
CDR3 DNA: TGTGCCAGCAGCTTAGTATCCCACGAGCAGTACTTC
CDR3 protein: CASSLVSHEQYF

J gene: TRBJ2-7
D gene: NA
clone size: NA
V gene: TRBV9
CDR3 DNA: TGTGCCAGCAGCGTAGGGCAGGCAACCGAGCAGTACTTC
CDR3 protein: CASSVGQATEQYF

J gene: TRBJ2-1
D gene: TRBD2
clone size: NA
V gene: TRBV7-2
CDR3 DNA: TGTGCCAGCAGCTATGGACTAGCGGGACAAGAGCAGTTCTTC
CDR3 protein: CASSYGLAGQEQFF

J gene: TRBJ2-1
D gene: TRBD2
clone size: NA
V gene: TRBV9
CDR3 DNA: TGTGCCAGCAGCGTAGATCCAGCGGGAGGGCTATACAATGAGCAGTTCTTC
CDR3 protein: CASSVDPAGGLYNEQFF

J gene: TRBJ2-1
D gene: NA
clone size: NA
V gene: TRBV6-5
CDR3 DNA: TGTGCCAGCAGTTACCCAAACAATGAGCAGTTCTTC
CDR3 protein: CASSYPNNEQFF

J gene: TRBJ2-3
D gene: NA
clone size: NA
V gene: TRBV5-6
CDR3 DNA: TGTGCCAGCGCGGCCGGGGTGTCCGATACGCAGTATTTT
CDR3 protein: CASAAGVSDTQYF

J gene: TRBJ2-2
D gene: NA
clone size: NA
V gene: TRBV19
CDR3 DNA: TGTGCCAGTAGTGTGACAGGGAACACCGGGGAGCTGTTTTTT
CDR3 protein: CASSVTGNTGELFF

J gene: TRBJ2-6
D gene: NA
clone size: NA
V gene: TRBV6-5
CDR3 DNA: TGTGCCAGCAGTTATCGAGGGAGCTCTGGGGCCAACGTCCTGACTTTC
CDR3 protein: CASSYRGSSGANVLTF

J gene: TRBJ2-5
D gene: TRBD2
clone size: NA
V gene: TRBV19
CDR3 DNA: TGTGCCAGTAACATGGGGGGGGGACAAGAGACCCAGTACTTC
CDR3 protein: CASNMGGGQETQYF

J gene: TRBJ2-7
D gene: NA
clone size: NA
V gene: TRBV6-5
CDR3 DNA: TGTGCCAGCAGTCAAAAGACAGGACCCGTCGAGCAGTACTTC
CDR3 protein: CASSQKTGPVEQYF

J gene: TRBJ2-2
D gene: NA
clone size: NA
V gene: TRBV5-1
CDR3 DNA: TGCGCCAGCAGCCTTAGCTTAACCACCGGGGAGCTGTTTTTT
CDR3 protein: CASSLSLTTGELFF

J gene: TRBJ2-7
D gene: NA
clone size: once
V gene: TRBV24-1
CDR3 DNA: TGTGCCACCAAGCCGCTGGCAGGGCCCTACGAGCAGTACTTC
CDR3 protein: CATKPLAGPYEQYF

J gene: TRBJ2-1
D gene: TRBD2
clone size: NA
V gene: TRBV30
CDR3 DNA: TGTGCCTGGAGTCCGACTAGCGGGGGCCTCAATGAGCAGTTCTTC
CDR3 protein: CAWSPTSGGLNEQFF

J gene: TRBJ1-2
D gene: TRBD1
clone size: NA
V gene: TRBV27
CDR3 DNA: TGTGCCAGCAGTTTATGGGGACAGGGAGATGGCTACACCTTC
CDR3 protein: CASSLWGQGDGYTF

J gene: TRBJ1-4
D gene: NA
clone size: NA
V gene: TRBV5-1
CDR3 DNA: TGCGCCAGCAGCTTTGAAGGGGCGGAAGGTTCTAATGAAAAACTGTTTTTT
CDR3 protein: CASSFEGAEGSNEKLFF

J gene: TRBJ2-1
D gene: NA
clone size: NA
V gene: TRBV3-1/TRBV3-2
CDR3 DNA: TGTGCCAGCAGCCAAGATGATAGCGGCAACTACAATGAGCAGTTCTTC
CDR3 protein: CASSQDDSGNYNEQFF

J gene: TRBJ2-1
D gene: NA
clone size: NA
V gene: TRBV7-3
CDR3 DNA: TGTGCCAGCAGCTTAACGCGGGAAAGATACAATGAGCAGTTCTTC
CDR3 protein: CASSLTRERYNEQFF

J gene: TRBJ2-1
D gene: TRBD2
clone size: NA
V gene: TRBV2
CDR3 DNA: TGTGCCAGCAAGAGACTAGCCCGTGGCTCCTACAATGAGCAGTTCTTC
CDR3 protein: CASKRLARGSYNEQFF

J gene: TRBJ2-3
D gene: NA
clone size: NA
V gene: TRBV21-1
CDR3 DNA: TGTGCCAGCAGCAAGGGGAGGGCAGGGAGGAAAGTCCATACAGATACGCAGTATTTT
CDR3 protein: CASSKGRAGRKVHTDTQYF

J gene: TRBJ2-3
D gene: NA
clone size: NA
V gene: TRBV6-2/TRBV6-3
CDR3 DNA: TGTGCCAGCAGTTACTTCCCCCTCGGGGTCGATACGCAGTATTTT
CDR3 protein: CASSYFPLGVDTQYF

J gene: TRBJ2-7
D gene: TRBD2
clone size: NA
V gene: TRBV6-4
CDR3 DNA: TGTGCCAGCAGCCCAACTAGCGGGAGCTACGAGCAGTACTTC
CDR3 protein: CASSPTSGSYEQYF

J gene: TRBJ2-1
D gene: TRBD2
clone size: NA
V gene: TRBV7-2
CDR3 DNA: TGTGCCAGCAGCTTAGTTGGGACTAGTGCCGACAATGAGCAGTTCTTC
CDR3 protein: CASSLVGTSADNEQFF

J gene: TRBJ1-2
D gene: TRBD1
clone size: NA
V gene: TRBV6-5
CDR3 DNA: TGTGCCAGCAGTCCGCGGACAGGGCAATATGGCTACACCTTC
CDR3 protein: CASSPRTGQYGYTF

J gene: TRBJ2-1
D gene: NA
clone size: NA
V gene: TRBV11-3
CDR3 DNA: TGTGCCAGCAGCTTAGTTTTAGGTGCGGGAAACGTCTACAATGAGCAGTTCTTC
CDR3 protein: CASSLVLGAGNVYNEQFF

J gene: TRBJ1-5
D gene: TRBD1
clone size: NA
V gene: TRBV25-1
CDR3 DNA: TGTGCCAGCAGCAAAACAGGGGGCTCTGGCAATCAGCCCCAGCATTTT
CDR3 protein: CASSKTGGSGNQPQHF

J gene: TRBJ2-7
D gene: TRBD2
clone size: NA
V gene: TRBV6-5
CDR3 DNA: TGTGCCAGCAGTTATGCACCCGGGAGGGGGGTAGAGCAGTACTTC
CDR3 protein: CASSYAPGRGVEQYF

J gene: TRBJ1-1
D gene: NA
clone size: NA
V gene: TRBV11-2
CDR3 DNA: TGTGCCAGCAGCTTAGTGGTAGGGACTGCAGCTTTCTTT
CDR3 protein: CASSLVVGTAAFF

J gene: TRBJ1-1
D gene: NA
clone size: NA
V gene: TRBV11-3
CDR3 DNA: TGTGCCAGCAGCCCCGAGGGAATGTTCGTGATGAACACTGAAGCTTTCTTT
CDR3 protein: CASSPEGMFVMNTEAFF

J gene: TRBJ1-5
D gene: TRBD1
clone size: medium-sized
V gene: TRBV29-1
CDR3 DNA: TGCAGCGTTATAACAGGGGGAGGCAATCAGCCCCAGCATTTT
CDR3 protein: CSVITGGGNQPQHF

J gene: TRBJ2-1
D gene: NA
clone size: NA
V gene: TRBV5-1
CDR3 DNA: TGCGCCAGCAGCTTGTGGATAGGGAGCTCCTACAATGAGCAGTTCTTC
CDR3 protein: CASSLWIGSSYNEQFF

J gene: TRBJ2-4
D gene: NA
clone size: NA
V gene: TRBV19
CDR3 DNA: TGTGCCAGTCGGGGACTAGCCAAAAACATTCAGTACTTC
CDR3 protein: CASRGLAKNIQYF

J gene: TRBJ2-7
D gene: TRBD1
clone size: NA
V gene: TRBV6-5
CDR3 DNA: TGTGCCAGCGGTCGGGACAGGGGGCACGAGCAGTACTTC
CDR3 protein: CASGRDRGHEQYF

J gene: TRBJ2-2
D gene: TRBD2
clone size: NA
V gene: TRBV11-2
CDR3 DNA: TGTGCCAGCAGCTTACTAGCGGGAGGGTCCGGGGAGCTGTTTTTT
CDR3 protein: CASSLLAGGSGELFF

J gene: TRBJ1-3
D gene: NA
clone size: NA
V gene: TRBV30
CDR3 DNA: TGTGCCTGGAGAGAGGGGGCTGGAAACACCATATATTTT
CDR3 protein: CAWREGAGNTIYF

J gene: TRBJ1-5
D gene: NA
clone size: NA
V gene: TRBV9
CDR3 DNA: TGTGCCAGCAGCGTAGGCAGGGATAGCAATCAGCCCCAGCATTTT
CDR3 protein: CASSVGRDSNQPQHF

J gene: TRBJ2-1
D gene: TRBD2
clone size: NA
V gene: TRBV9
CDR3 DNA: TGTGCCAGCAGCGTCGGACTAGCTCCTTCCTACAATGAGCAGTTCTTC
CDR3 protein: CASSVGLAPSYNEQFF

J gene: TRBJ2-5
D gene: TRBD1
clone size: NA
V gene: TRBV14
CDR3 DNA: TGTGCCAGCAGCCAAACCGGGACAGGGTATTCTCGGCAAGAGACCCAGTACTTC
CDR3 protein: CASSQTGTGYSRQETQYF

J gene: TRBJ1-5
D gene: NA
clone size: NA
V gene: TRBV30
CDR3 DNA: TGTGCCTGGAGTAGTCAGGGTATGAGCAATCAGCCCCAGCATTTT
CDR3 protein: CAWSSQGMSNQPQHF

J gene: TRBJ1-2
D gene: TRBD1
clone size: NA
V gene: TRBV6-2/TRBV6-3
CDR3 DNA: TGTGCCAGCAGTGTGACAGGGCCGGGGGACTACACCTTC
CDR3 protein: CASSVTGPGDYTF

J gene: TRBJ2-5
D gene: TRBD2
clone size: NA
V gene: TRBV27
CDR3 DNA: TGTGCCAGCAGTACACGTTGGACTAGCGGGATCGGCGGGGAGACCCAGTACTTC
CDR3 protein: CASSTRWTSGIGGETQYF

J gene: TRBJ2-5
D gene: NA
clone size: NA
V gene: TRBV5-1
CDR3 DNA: TGCGCCAGCAGCAACCCGGTCGAGACCCAGTACTTC
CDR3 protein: CASSNPVETQYF

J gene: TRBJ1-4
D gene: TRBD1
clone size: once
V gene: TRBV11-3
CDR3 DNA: TGTGCCAGCAGGGGACAGGGAAGTAGCGAAAAACTGTTTTTT
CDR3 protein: CASRGQGSSEKLFF

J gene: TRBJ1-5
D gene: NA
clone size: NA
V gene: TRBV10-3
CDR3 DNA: TGTGCCATCAGTGGTTCTACAGCCGGGACGGGGGGTAGCAATCAGCCCCAGCATTTT
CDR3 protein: CAISGSTAGTGGSNQPQHF

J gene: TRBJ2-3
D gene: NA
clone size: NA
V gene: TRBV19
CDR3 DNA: TGTGCCAGCAGACAGGCCAGCACAGATACGCAGTATTTT
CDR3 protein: CASRQASTDTQYF

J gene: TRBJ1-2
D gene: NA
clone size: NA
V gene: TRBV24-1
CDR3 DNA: TGTGCCACCAGTGATTGGAGGGGTTGGGGCTACACCTTC
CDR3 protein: CATSDWRGWGYTF

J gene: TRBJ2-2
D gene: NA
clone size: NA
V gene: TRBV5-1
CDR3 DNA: TGCGCCAGCAGCTTTCCGGAAGCGAGGGGGGAGCTGTTTTTT
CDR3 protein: CASSFPEARGELFF

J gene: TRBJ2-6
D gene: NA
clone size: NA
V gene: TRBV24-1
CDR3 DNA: TGTGCCACCAGTGATTTGTCCGGGTCTGGGGCCAACGTCCTGACTTTC
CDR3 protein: CATSDLSGSGANVLTF